Each of the 22 T cell receptor beta chains below was sequenced from the same sample in a study of blood T cell repertoires in COVID-19. Sequenced by immunoSEQ multiplex PCR; TCRdb stores in-frame clones only, minus some. The table records about 240,000 clones, roughly 90% of them present only once. Sequenced sample: PBMCs or T cells enriched from blood (not recorded which). These receptor sequences come from a woman in her 30s with acute COVID-19.

The rearrangement joins TRBV6-5 to TRBJ1-1, with D unclear. Trimming cost V 4 bases and J 1 base, with 10 bases left between them. CDR1 is MNHEY and CDR2 is SVGAGI in the germline V gene. The CDR3 extends over 14 amino acids. The CDR3 DNA sequence: TGTGCCAGCAGTTTTCGCGAAAGGAACACTGAAGCTTTCTTT. Its protein product is CASSFRERNTEAFF.

V is TRBV5-1 and J is TRBJ1-3; 7 positions match TRBD1. Germline values: CDR1 SGHRS, CDR2 YFSETQ. After removal of 4 bases from V and 4 bases from J, the junction contained 5 bases not matched to a gene. The CDR3 length is 14 residues. The CDR3 DNA sequence: TGCGCCAGCAGCACAGGGGAGGCGGGAAACACCATATATTTT. Its protein product is CASSTGEAGNTIYF.

This chain connects TRBV5-8 to TRBJ1-2; no clear D gene. Trimming cost V 7 bases and J 4 bases, with 17 bases left between them. The CDR3 runs to 14 residues. Germline V lookup: CDR1 SGHTS, CDR2 YDEGEE. CDR3 DNA: TGTGCCAGCTCTATGGGAGGAAACGCCTATGGCTACACCTTC. As protein: CASSMGGNAYGYTF.

V usage is TRBV19 and J usage is TRBJ2-3; D is unresolved. The CDR3 covers 13 residues. V was shortened by 4 bases and J by 3 bases, with 8 bases between the two germline ends. Germline V gives CDR1 LNHDA, CDR2 SQIVND (reference sequence). The CDR3 here is CASSKTLTDTQYF. The CDR3 bases are TGTGCCAGTAGTAAAACTTTGACAGATACGCAGTATTTT. Supplemented by reference TRBV19 and TRBJ2-3, the full variable domain reads DGGITQSPKYLFRKEGQNVTLSCEQNLNHDAMYWYRQDPGQGLRLIYYSQIVNDFQKGDIAEGYSVSREKKESFPLTVTSAQKNPTAFYLCASSKTLTDTQYFGPGTRLTVL.

V is TRBV27 and J is TRBJ2-1; a possible D gene is TRBD1 (6 bases). CDR3 length: 12 residues. The V gene lost 8 bases and the J gene lost 11 bases, with 16 bases spanning the gap. Germline V gene data show CDR1 as MNHEY and CDR2 as SMNVEV (reference sequence). CDR3 sequence reads: CASLSGDKKQFF. CDR3 sequence (DNA): TGTGCCAGCTTATCAGGGGATAAGAAGCAGTTCTTC.

The chain joins TRBV30 to TRBJ2-1, with a weak D call TRBD1 (6 bases). Germline V gene data show CDR1 as GTSNPN and CDR2 as SVGIG (reference sequence). The CDR3 is 10 residues long. V was clipped by 5 bases and J by 8 bases, with 7 bases between them. In DNA form, the CDR3 reads TGTGCCTGGGGGGGCGATGAGCAGTTCTTC. Encoded protein: CAWGGDEQFF.

The chain carries TRBV9 and TRBJ1-1, with D hard to call. Germline loops: CDR1 SGDLS, CDR2 YYNGEE. CDR3 size: 15 residues. V shed 0 bases and J shed 5 bases, with 14 bases lying between them. The CDR3 nucleotides are TGTGCCAGCAGCGTAGTTCCGGGGAGAAGAACTGAAGCTTTCTTT. Protein: CASSVVPGRRTEAFF.

The J gene is TRBJ1-5, the V gene TRBV19; 7 bases fit TRBD1. The V segment lost 6 bases and the J segment 0 bases; nucleotides outside the gene matches: 8. The CDR3 is 16 residues long. The germline gives CDR1 LNHDA, CDR2 SQIVND (reference sequence). CDR3 DNA: TGTGCCAGTAGGGAATACAGGGGATATAGCAATCAGCCCCAGCATTTT. Amino acid sequence: CASREYRGYSNQPQHF.

This chain joins TRBV28 and TRBJ1-1; TRBD1 is a possible D gene (6 bases). Germline V lookup: CDR1 MDHEN, CDR2 SYDVKM. Trimming left V 2 bases short and J 1 base short, with 8 bases between. CDR3 length: 14 residues. CDR3 sequence: CASSLPRGNTEAFF. CDR3 sequence (DNA): TGTGCCAGCAGTTTACCCAGGGGGAACACTGAAGCTTTCTTT.

This chain connects TRBV4-3 to TRBJ1-4; D unresolved. The CDR3 spans 14 residues. V lost 0 bases and J 5 bases, leaving 7 bases between the germline ends. Looked up from germline, CDR1 is LGHNA and CDR2 is YSLEER. The DNA for the CDR3 is TGCGCCAGCAGCCAAGATACCCGGAATGAAAAACTGTTTTTT. Translated: CASSQDTRNEKLFF.

The rearrangement joins TRBV15 to TRBJ1-2; D perhaps matches TRBD1 (6 bases). CDR3 size: 14 residues. With 6 bases removed from V and 2 bases from J, the gap between germline ends came to 13 bases. Germline CDR1 reads LNHNV; CDR2 reads YYDKDF (reference sequence). The CDR3 sequence: CATRRGQNNYGYTF. In DNA, the CDR3 is TGTGCCACCAGGCGGGGGCAGAACAACTATGGCTACACCTTC.

This clone turned up a few times. The CDR3 bases are TGTGCCAGCAGTCCCGTTGGGGGGTTAATGTCTGGGGCCAACGTCCTGACTTTC. Translated, it gives CASSPVGGLMSGANVLTF. The genes are TRBV6-6 and TRBJ2-6; a possible D gene is TRBD2 (6 bases). CDR3 length: 18 residues. V lost 5 bases and J 1 base, leaving 18 bases between the germline ends. Germline V gene data show CDR1 as MNHNY and CDR2 as SVGAGI (reference sequence).

The chain couples TRBV13 to TRBJ2-2, with a possible D match to TRBD1 (6 bases). From germline, CDR1 is PRHDT and CDR2 FYEKMQ (reference sequence). This CDR3 contains 15 residues. Trimming removed 1 base from V and 1 base from J, with 7 bases in between. The CDR3 sequence: CASSLEGENTGELFF. The CDR3 DNA sequence: TGTGCCAGCAGCTTAGAGGGGGAGAACACCGGGGAGCTGTTTTTT.

CDR3 in DNA: TGCGCCAGCAGTGGCGGGACTAGCGGAAATGAGCAGTTCTTC. Amino acid sequence: CASSGGTSGNEQFF. The chain is built from TRBV10-1 and TRBJ2-1; 11 bases are a match to TRBD2. CDR1 is WNHNN and CDR2 is SYGVQD in the germline V gene (reference sequence). J lost 7 bases, V lost 4 bases, and 3 bases had no gene match. This CDR3 has 14 residues.

The sample holds one count of this clone. The chain has TRBV2 and TRBJ1-2; D is unclear. The V and J ends lost 6 bases and 7 bases respectively, with 9 bases between them. Germline V gene sequence: CDR1 SNHLY, CDR2 FYNNEI. The CDR3 has 11 residues. CDR3 sequence: CASRRTGGYTF. CDR3 bases: TGTGCCAGCAGGAGGACTGGTGGCTACACCTTC.

CDR3 bases: TGTGCCAGCAGCCCCCACATGACAGGGAAAGGGTCTGGAAACACCATATATTTT. Residues: CASSPHMTGKGSGNTIYF. The chain joins TRBV7-2 to TRBJ1-3; 7 nucleotides agree with TRBD1. Germline CDR1 is SGHTA and CDR2 is FQGNSA. V shed 5 bases, J shed 1 base, and the junction held 14 bases outside the gene matches. This CDR3 has 18 amino acids.

The genes are TRBV5-4 and TRBJ1-3; 7 nucleotides agree with TRBD1. Germline V gene lookup returns CDR1 SGHNT and CDR2 YYREEE (reference sequence). The CDR3 runs 17 residues. With 3 bases clipped from V and 0 bases from J, the junction kept 9 bases outside the gene matches. DNA of the CDR3: TGTGCCAGCAGCTCTGGAGGGGGCGACCTCTCTGGAAACACCATATATTTT. It is translated as CASSSGGGDLSGNTIYF.

In the case of this clone: An end of the junction differs from the germline gene, which may be a read error. J is TRBJ2-2 and V is TRBV28; 12 bases map to TRBD2. CDR1 is MDHEN and CDR2 is SYDVKM in the germline V gene. This CDR3 has 15 residues. CDR3 bases: TGTGCCAGCAATTTACTAGCGGGGGGCACCGGGGAGCTGTTTTTT. This sequence encodes CASNLLAGGTGELFF. The full variable domain, with the rest looked up from reference TRBV28 and TRBJ2-2, is DVKVTQSSRYLVKRTGEKVFLECVQDMDHENMFWYRQDPGLGLRLIYFSYDVKMKEKGDIPEGYSVSREKKERFSLILESASTNQTSMYLCASNLLAGGTGELFFGEGSRLTVL.

The chain employs TRBV4-3 and TRBJ2-6, with D unclear. This CDR3 region has 16 residues. The V and J ends lost 0 bases and 0 bases respectively, with 6 bases between them. Germline-derived CDR1 and CDR2 are LGHNA and YSLEER. The CDR3 loop is CASSQDRSSGANVLTF. The CDR3 DNA is TGCGCCAGCAGCCAAGATCGGAGCTCTGGGGCCAACGTCCTGACTTTC.

The chain recombines TRBV19 with TRBJ1-1; 7 bases are shared with TRBD1. J gave up 8 bases and V 6 bases, and 15 bases lay outside the gene matches. The CDR3 has 15 residues. The V gene's germline CDR1 is LNHDA and CDR2 SQIVND (reference sequence). CDR3 loop: CASRKDQGTAKEAFF. CDR3 nucleotides: TGTGCCAGTAGAAAGGACCAGGGGACAGCGAAGGAAGCTTTCTTT.

V and J are TRBV30 and TRBJ2-1; 9 bases agree with TRBD1. The CDR3 consists of 17 residues. Per the germline V gene, CDR1 is GTSNPN and CDR2 is SVGIG (reference sequence). V dropped 2 bases and J dropped 7; count of bases not matched to a gene: 15. DNA of the CDR3: TGTGCCTGGAGTCGCCTTTCTGGGACAGGGAAGGATAATGAGCAGTTCTTC. It is translated as CAWSRLSGTGKDNEQFF.

This clone came up once. This chain links TRBV27 with TRBJ2-7, with 10 bases matching TRBD1. The CDR3 totals 14 residues. Trimming cost V 5 bases and J 7 bases; bases outside gene matches: 8. Germline V lookup: CDR1 MNHEY, CDR2 SMNVEV (reference sequence). For the CDR3, the DNA is TGTGCCAGCAGTCACGGGACAGGGGCTGGGGAGCAGTACTTC. This codes for CASSHGTGAGEQYF.